This paragraph reports one TCR beta chain. What it binds is unknown. Deep was the level used in running the assay. Each subset's genomic DNA was shared equally among a number of immunoSEQ plates. Sequencing was performed with immunoSEQ multiplex PCR; in TCRdb, only in-frame clones are kept and a portion is missing. This table holds about 2.1 million clones, over 85% found once. The sample belongs to a study of shared clonotypes between healthy human individuals. Only CD45RO-negative cells positively selected for CCR7 counted as naive CD8 cells, so terminally differentiated effector memory CD45RA+ cells were excluded. Germline V gene lookup returns CDR1 MNHEY and CDR2 SMNVEV (reference sequence). The V gene lost 9 bases and the J gene lost 0 bases, with 18 bases spanning the gap. The CDR3 length is 15 residues. Study-wide findings and caveats: Sharing across four donors was highest in naive CD4 (around 5%) and lowest in memory CD8 (roughly 0.4%). Blood alone was sampled, and tissue repertoires likely differ.

Sequencing was carried out using naive CD8+ T cells from PBMCs. This TCR was recovered from a man aged 18 to 29 in good health. Some clones in this sample may be carry-over from other donors' samples. V gene TRBV27 combines with J gene TRBJ2-7; a weak D match, TRBD1 (6 bases). The CDR3 sequence is CASSGAPSSSYEQYF. The CDR3 region has the DNA TGTGCCAGTTCAGGGGCCCCTAGCAGCTCCTACGAGCAGTACTTC.